The 9 T cell receptor beta chains listed next were all sequenced from one sample in a study of molecular identifiers for immune sequencing clone quantification. TCRdb passed the PCR reads through MiXCR, listing each CDR3 protein once. Of 550,000 to 750,000 distinct CDR3 sequences listed, roughly 21% are singletons. Sequenced: naive CD8+ T cells from blood, with Jurkat cell RNA spiked in. The subset denotes: FACS-sorted CD8+CD4-CCR7+CD45RA+ naive T cells. The receptors here all came from a human donor in good health. Some libraries in this study had Jurkat cell RNA spiked in.

This clonotype has a count of ten or more. The rearrangement uses TRBV5-6 and TRBJ2-5, with D hard to call. CDR1 is SGHDT and CDR2 is YYEEEE in the germline V gene. V was clipped by 0 bases and J by 2 bases, with 8 bases between them. The CDR3 runs to 14 residues. The CDR3 region has the DNA TGTGCCAGCAGCTTGGCTGACGGACAAGAGACCCAGTACTTC. Translating it yields CASSLADGQETQYF.

The genes are TRBV6-5 and TRBJ2-7; the D gene is possibly TRBD2 (5 bases). CDR3 length: 11 amino acids. Trimming left V 7 bases short and J 7 bases short, with 11 bases between. The germline CDR1 and CDR2 sequences are MNHEY and SVGAGI. In DNA form, the CDR3 reads TGTGCCAGCAACCTATCGGGGGAGCAGTACTTC. Its protein product is CASNLSGEQYF.

There are many counts of this clonotype. This chain links TRBV5-4 with TRBJ2-5, with 8 bases aligning to TRBD1. The CDR3 loop spans 13 amino acids. Unmatched junction bases numbered 3, after V lost 5 bases and J lost 3 bases. CDR1 is SGHNT, CDR2 YYREEE, per germline (reference sequence). The CDR3, as DNA: TGTGCCAGCAGAACGGGACAGGAAGAGACCCAGTACTTC. This sequence encodes CASRTGQEETQYF.

This clonotype was counted at least ten times. This rearrangement joins TRBV20-1 to TRBJ2-7; 7 nucleotides line up with TRBD2. J lost 3 bases, V lost 5 bases, and 10 bases had no gene match. The CDR3 spans 14 residues. CDR1 and CDR2 from the germline V gene are DFQATT and SNEGSKA (reference sequence). CDR3 sequence reads: CSAGEGPKGYEQYF. The CDR3 DNA reads as TGCAGTGCTGGGGAGGGGCCAAAGGGCTACGAGCAGTACTTC.

This clonotype appeared many times. The V gene is TRBV30, the J gene TRBJ1-1; tentatively, D is TRBD1 (6 bases). The CDR3 runs to 14 residues. Trimming removed 0 bases from V and 1 base from J, with 9 bases in between. Germline lookup yields CDR1 GTSNPN and CDR2 SVGIG (reference sequence). The CDR3 region is CAWSVRGANTEAFF. Written as DNA, the CDR3 is TGTGCCTGGAGTGTACGGGGGGCGAACACTGAAGCTTTCTTT.

Many counts were recorded for this clonotype. The chain carries TRBV7-8 and TRBJ2-3; D unclear. From germline, CDR1 is SGHVS and CDR2 FQNEAQ. The CDR3 loop spans 14 amino acids. Trimming took off 3 bases at V and 3 bases at J, with 10 bases between the two ends. The CDR3 protein is CASSFPVGTDTQYF. CDR3 coding DNA: TGTGCCAGCAGCTTCCCAGTAGGGACAGATACGCAGTATTTT. The full variable domain, completed using reference TRBV7-8 and TRBJ2-3, is GAGVSQSPRYKVAKRGQDVALRCDPISGHVSLFWYQQALGQGPEFLTYFQNEAQLDKSGLPSDRFFAERPEGSVSTLKIQRTQQEDSAVYLCASSFPVGTDTQYFGPGTRLTVL.

This chain joins TRBV12-3 or TRBV12-4 and TRBJ1-2; D is perhaps TRBD1 (6 bases). The CDR3 has 13 residues. The V gene lost 5 bases and the J gene lost 6 bases, with 13 bases spanning the gap. CDR3 sequence: CASSPISGDGYTF. The CDR3, as DNA: TGTGCCAGCAGTCCTATCTCAGGGGATGGCTACACCTTC.

This clonotype was counted at least ten times. The chain couples TRBV28 to TRBJ2-5; the D gene could be TRBD1 or TRBD2 (5 bases each). Deletions cut 5 bases from V and 2 bases from J, with 15 bases between. The CDR3 is made up of 15 amino acids. Germline V lookup: CDR1 MDHEN, CDR2 SYDVKM. CDR3 DNA: TGTGCCAGCAGTACTCTAGGGGACGGTCAAGAGACCCAGTACTTC. This codes for CASSTLGDGQETQYF.

This clonotype showed up many times. V gene TRBV7-9 combines with J gene TRBJ1-1; no definite D call. Germline lookup yields CDR1 SEHNR and CDR2 FQNEAQ (reference sequence). The ends were cut back, 6 bases at V and 7 bases at J, with 9 bases in the middle. This CDR3 spans 11 amino acids. The CDR3 here is CASSLGFEAFF. The CDR3 DNA reads as TGTGCCAGCAGTCTAGGGTTTGAAGCTTTCTTT.